These 5 T cell receptor beta chains were all obtained from the same sample, sequenced in a study of T cell repertoires in cytomegalovirus infection. TCRdb re-called the reads with MiXCR, one entry per CDR3 protein. The data contain fewer than 300,000 distinct CDR3 sequences, around 25% of them singletons. The sample taken for sequencing was PBMCs. These receptors came from a human donor in good health (CMV status not recorded). Some clones in this sample may be carry-over from other donors' samples.

Only a few counts were recorded for this clonotype. The chain joins TRBV7-2 to TRBJ1-2; D uncertain. The CDR3 runs to 10 residues. The V gene lost 4 bases and the J gene lost 11 bases, with 8 bases spanning the gap. From germline, CDR1 is SGHTA and CDR2 FQGNSA. This CDR3 is CASSSPKYTF. Here the CDR3 DNA reads TGTGCCAGCAGCTCCCCCAAGTACACCTTC. Based on the CDR3 plus reference TRBV7-2 and TRBJ1-2, the full variable domain is GAGVSQSPSNKVTEKGKDVELRCDPISGHTALYWYRQSLGQGLEFLIYFQGNSAPDKSGLPSDRFSAERTGGSVSTLTIQRTQQEDSAVYLCASSSPKYTFGSGTRLTVV.

This clonotype showed up just a few times. The chain combines TRBV24-1 with TRBJ2-2, with 15 bases that match TRBD2. J was trimmed by 2 bases and V by 0 bases; bases with no gene match: 3. The CDR3 consists of 19 residues. Germline loops: CDR1 KGHDR, CDR2 SFDVKD. CDR3 region: CATSDLWTSGRGNTGELFF. CDR3 nucleotides: TGTGCCACCAGTGATTTGTGGACTAGCGGGAGGGGAAACACCGGGGAGCTGTTTTTT.

The chain uses TRBV12-3 or TRBV12-4 and TRBJ1-1, with a tentative D call TRBD1 (6 bases). V was clipped by 2 bases and J by 5 bases, with 21 bases between them. CDR3 size: 17 residues. The CDR3 spells CASSLRRGRWMGTEAFF. The DNA of the CDR3 is TGTGCCAGCAGTTTAAGGAGGGGGAGGTGGATGGGGACTGAAGCTTTCTTT.

This clonotype occurred a few times. The chain has TRBV11-2 and TRBJ2-1; 7 bases line up with TRBD2. This CDR3 comprises 14 residues. The germline gives CDR1 SGHAT, CDR2 FQNNGV. V was pared by 8 bases and J by 7 bases, with 11 bases of the junction left unmatched. CDR3 protein: CASRPGGGPNEQFF. The CDR3 nucleotides are TGTGCCAGCCGACCGGGGGGAGGGCCGAATGAGCAGTTCTTC.

This clonotype was found many times. The chain employs TRBV7-2 and TRBJ1-1, with 8 bases identical to TRBD1. Germline V lookup: CDR1 SGHTA, CDR2 FQGNSA. Germline trimming cut 4 bases from V and 4 bases from J; bases unmatched to any gene: 11. This CDR3 region has 16 residues. The CDR3 DNA reads TGTGCCAGCAGCTCGGGACAGGTGGGAAGCGGCACTGAAGCTTTCTTT. Encoded protein: CASSSGQVGSGTEAFF.